The clone carrying this T cell receptor beta chain showed up many times. These data come from a study of human T cells and chemical hapten exposure. Stated time point: pre-sensitization, week 0. The treatment was: therapeutic diphenylcyclopropenone sensitization with weekly scalp DPC. Germline-derived CDR1 and CDR2 are DFQATT and SNEGSKA (reference sequence). The ends were cut back, 5 bases at V and 4 bases at J, with 11 bases in the middle. The CDR3 sequence is 13 residues long. A single record per CDR3 protein comes from TCRdb applying MiXCR to the RACE reads. Of about 85,000 distinct CDR3 sequences listed, 8.5% to 9% are singletons.

The sequence came from a middle-aged man with alopecia areata. Some clones in this sample may be carry-over from other donors' samples. This chain links TRBV20-1 with TRBJ1-4, with D possibly being TRBD1 (5 bases). Sequenced material: whole blood, taken in connection with sensitization to the hapten diphenylcyclopropenone (DPC). The CDR3, as DNA: TGCAGTGCTGCCGGGACCAATAATGAAAAACTGTTTTTT. Protein product: CSAAGTNNEKLFF.